This T cell receptor (beta chain) was identified during a study of control samples from healthy donors and cancer patients (dated by TCRdb to about 2020). About this clone itself: Which antigen it targets is not known. The input lacks base qualities; no much larger clone sits a single base away.

Trimming at the junction amounts to 3 bases on V and 10 bases on J, and the germline ends lie 10 bases apart. The CDR3 measures 13 amino acids from cysteine to phenylalanine. The CDR3 DNA has 39 bases and is translated from base 1. Receptors were amplified or captured by the immunoSEQ multiplex PCR assay. TCRdb holds this immuneACCESS table with in-frame rearrangements only. Some clones are missing; in checked studies, unresolved V genes explain under half, and the rest has no known cause. The sample profile shows 100,000 to 150,000 clones; over 85% of them were found once. The ten largest clones capture 5.5% of the sample.

The sample was blood. This TCR was recovered from a man younger than 30 in good health. The chain was built from TRBV12-3 or TRBV12-4 and TRBJ1-6; there is no confident call for the D gene. The DNA sequence follows: TGTGCCAGCAGTTTCTGGGTCGGGTCACCCCTCCACTTT. Its protein is CASSFWVGSPLHF.